The sample holds many counts of the clone carrying this TCR beta chain. What it binds is not known. The data belong to a study of breast tumors, draining lymph nodes, adjacent tissues. Broader study findings: The data were judged consistent with most tumor T cells coming from lymph node and expanding in tumor. Tumor and nontumor repertoires were significantly more similar in luminal-like than in basal-like breast cancer. The lymph node origin of tumor T cells was framed as consistent with a hypothesis, not demonstrated.

CDR1 is MNHNY and CDR2 is SVGAGI in the germline V gene (reference sequence). The V end was cut by 5 bases, the J end by 5 bases, with 19 bases between. CDR3 length: 15 amino acids. MiXCR, run by TCRdb on the multiplex PCR reads, gives a single entry per CDR3 protein. There are about 220,000 distinct CDR3 sequences in the sample; less than 40% occur only once, and roughly 3.5% lies in the top ten. The lymph nodes were axillary draining lymph nodes from breast cancer patients. Sequenced: axillary lymph node tissue. The sequence came from a female donor with breast cancer. Some clones in this sample may be carry-over from other donors' samples. This chain connects TRBV6-6 to TRBJ2-7; maybe TRBD2 (6 bases). CDR3 sequence: CASSPRQNTGDEQYF. Written as DNA, the CDR3 is TGTGCCAGCAGTCCCCGACAGAATACGGGGGACGAGCAGTACTTC.